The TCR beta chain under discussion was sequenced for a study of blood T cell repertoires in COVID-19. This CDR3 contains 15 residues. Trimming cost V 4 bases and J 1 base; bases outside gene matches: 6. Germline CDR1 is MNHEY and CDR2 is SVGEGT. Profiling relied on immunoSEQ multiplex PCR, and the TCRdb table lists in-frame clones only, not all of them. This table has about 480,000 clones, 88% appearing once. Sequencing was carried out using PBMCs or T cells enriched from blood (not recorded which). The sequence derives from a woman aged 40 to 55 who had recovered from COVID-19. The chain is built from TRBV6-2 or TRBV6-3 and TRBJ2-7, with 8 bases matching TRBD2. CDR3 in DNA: TGTGCCAGCAGTTCAGTTAGCGGGATATCCTACGAGCAGTACTTC. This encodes CASSSVSGISYEQYF.